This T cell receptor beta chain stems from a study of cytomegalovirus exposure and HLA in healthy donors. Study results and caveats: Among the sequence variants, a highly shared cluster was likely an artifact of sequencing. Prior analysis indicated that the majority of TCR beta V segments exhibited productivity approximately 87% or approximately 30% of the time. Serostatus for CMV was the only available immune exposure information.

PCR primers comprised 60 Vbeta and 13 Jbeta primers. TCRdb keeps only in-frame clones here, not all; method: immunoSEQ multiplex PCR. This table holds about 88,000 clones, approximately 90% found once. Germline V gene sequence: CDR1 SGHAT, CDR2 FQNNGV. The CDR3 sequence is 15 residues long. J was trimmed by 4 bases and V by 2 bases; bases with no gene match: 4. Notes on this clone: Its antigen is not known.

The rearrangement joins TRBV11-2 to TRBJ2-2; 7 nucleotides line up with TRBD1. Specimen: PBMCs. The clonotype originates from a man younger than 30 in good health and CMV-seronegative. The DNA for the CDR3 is TGTGCCAGCAGCTTATCCGGGACAGCCACCGGGGAGCTGTTTTTT. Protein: CASSLSGTATGELFF.